What follows are 25 T cell receptor beta chains derived from one specimen sequenced in a study of beta chain features in type 1 diabetes. As every portion of the isolated RNA was reverse transcribed, the sequencing read expressed TCRB transcripts. TCRdb keeps only in-frame clones here, not all; method: immunoSEQ multiplex PCR. The table includes 850,000 to 900,000 clones, roughly 15% detected once. Material: naive CD4+ T cells from blood. The receptor source for this set is a young woman in good health.

This clone was counted between two and nine times. The gene calls are TRBV18 and TRBJ2-1; 9 bases align to TRBD2. Trimming took 5 bases from V and 5 from J; bases not matched to a gene: 13. The CDR3 length is 17 residues. The germline CDR1 and CDR2 sequences are KGHSH and LQKENI. The CDR3: CASSSMTGLATNNEQFF. The DNA of the CDR3 is TGTGCCAGCTCATCTATGACTGGACTAGCGACCAACAATGAGCAGTTCTTC.

This clone was found a few times. The J gene is TRBJ1-2, the V gene TRBV5-4; TRBD1 matches at 9 bases. The germline CDR1 and CDR2 sequences are SGHNT and YYREEE (reference sequence). There are 17 residues in the CDR3. V dropped 4 bases and J dropped 4; count of bases not matched to a gene: 14. CDR3 region: CASSAPGTGFRRYGYTF. The CDR3 coding sequence is TGTGCCAGCAGCGCCCCCGGGACAGGGTTTAGGCGCTATGGCTACACCTTC.

The chain recombines TRBV11-2 with TRBJ2-7; D possibly uses TRBD1 or TRBD2 (6 bases each). The V gene's germline CDR1 is SGHAT and CDR2 FQNNGV. The ends were cut back, 5 bases at V and 6 bases at J, with 20 bases in the middle. The CDR3 sequence is 15 residues long. DNA for the CDR3: TGTGCCAGCAGCACACAAGGGTGGGGGGCACGCGAGCAGTACTTC. Amino acid sequence: CASSTQGWGAREQYF.

This clone was seen a handful of times. The rearrangement links TRBV28 to TRBJ1-1, with TRBD1 as a possible D gene (6 bases). Germline V gives CDR1 MDHEN, CDR2 SYDVKM. This CDR3 region has 13 residues. Between the trimmed V and J ends, which lost 6 bases and 5 bases, there was a span of 13 bases. CDR3 protein: CASSLQGGTEAFF. CDR3 DNA sequence: TGTGCCAGCAGCCTACAGGGAGGAACTGAAGCTTTCTTT. Using reference TRBV28 and TRBJ1-1 for the parts outside the CDR3, the full variable domain is DVKVTQSSRYLVKRTGEKVFLECVQDMDHENMFWYRQDPGLGLRLIYFSYDVKMKEKGDIPEGYSVSREKKERFSLILESASTNQTSMYLCASSLQGGTEAFFGQGTRLTVV.

This sequence joins TRBV5-6 and TRBJ2-7, with 9 bases identical to TRBD2. CDR1 and CDR2 from the germline V gene are SGHDT and YYEEEE. V trimming: 0 bases; J trimming: 5 bases; junction bases outside the gene matches: 3. The CDR3 spans 14 residues. For the CDR3, the DNA is TGTGCCAGCAGCTTGGGAGCGGGAGGCCACGAGCAGTACTTC. Protein sequence: CASSLGAGGHEQYF.

In its sample, this clone was seen a few times. The chain uses TRBV2 and TRBJ2-4, with D perhaps assigned TRBD1 or TRBD2 (6 bases each). This CDR3 is built from 16 residues. Germline V lookup: CDR1 SNHLY, CDR2 FYNNEI. V was trimmed by 0 bases and J by 4 bases, leaving 13 bases between them. CDR3 region: CASSEAGGGTKNIQYF. CDR3 nucleotide sequence: TGTGCCAGCAGTGAAGCAGGAGGGGGGACAAAAAACATTCAGTACTTC. The complete variable domain, with remaining parts taken from reference TRBV2 and TRBJ2-4, reads EPEVTQTPSHQVTQMGQEVILRCVPISNHLYFYWYRQILGQKVEFLVSFYNNEISEKSEIFDDQFSVERPDGSNFTLKIRSTKLEDSAMYFCASSEAGGGTKNIQYFGAGTRLSVL.

This clone has more than one count but fewer than ten. The V gene is TRBV5-1, the J gene TRBJ2-7; a weak D match, TRBD1 (5 bases). Germline-derived CDR1 and CDR2 are SGHRS and YFSETQ. This CDR3 has 15 residues. Trimming took off 5 bases at V and 0 bases at J, with 15 bases between the two ends. CDR3 residues: CASRLTVTSSYEQYF. The CDR3 nucleotides read TGCGCCAGCAGGTTGACAGTTACCAGCTCCTACGAGCAGTACTTC. Full variable domain (remainder filled in from reference TRBV5-1 and TRBJ2-7): KAGVTQTPRYLIKTRGQQVTLSCSPISGHRSVSWYQQTPGQGLQFLFEYFSETQRNKGNFPGRFSGRQFSNSRSEMNVSTLELGDSALYLCASRLTVTSSYEQYFGPGTRLTVT.

In its sample, this clone was seen a few times. The chain couples TRBV28 to TRBJ2-1; 13 nucleotides match TRBD2. The trim removed 5 bases at V and 4 bases at J, leaving 2 bases unmatched. Germline V lookup: CDR1 MDHEN, CDR2 SYDVKM. The CDR3 loop spans 15 amino acids. The CDR3 is CASSRTSGRYNEQFF. DNA for the CDR3: TGTGCCAGCAGTAGGACTAGCGGGAGATACAATGAGCAGTTCTTC.

In DNA form, the CDR3 reads TGTGCCAGCAGCCAAGATGCCGCCCAGGGGGGGTTCTTC. The encoded protein is CASSQDAAQGGFF. The chain combines TRBV4-2 with TRBJ2-1, with D maybe TRBD1 (7 bases). Between the trimmed V and J ends, which lost 0 bases and 15 bases, there was a span of 15 bases. Looked up from germline, CDR1 is LGHNA and CDR2 is YNFKEQ. CDR3 size: 13 residues.

This clone was detected only a few times. V gene TRBV20-1 combines with J gene TRBJ2-1; D is uncertain. The CDR3 extends over 10 amino acids. Per the germline V gene, CDR1 is DFQATT and CDR2 is SNEGSKA (reference sequence). V was trimmed by 5 bases and J by 5 bases, leaving 4 bases between them. The CDR3, as DNA: TGCAGTGCTGATAACAATGAGCAGTTCTTC. This translates into CSADNNEQFF.

V gene TRBV10-3 combines with J gene TRBJ2-6; D may be TRBD2 (6 bases). This CDR3 region has 16 residues. CDR1 is ENHRY, CDR2 SYGVKD, per germline. V was trimmed by 0 bases and J by 13 bases, leaving 19 bases between them. CDR3 protein: CAISESKDGRVGVLTF. The CDR3 DNA reads TGTGCCATCAGTGAGTCAAAGGACGGGAGAGTCGGGGTCCTGACTTTC.

This clone has a handful of counts. The chain has TRBV5-1 and TRBJ2-7; D tentatively reads TRBD1 or TRBD2 (5 bases each). V shed 3 bases and J shed 2 bases, with 15 bases lying between them. Per the germline V gene, CDR1 is SGHRS and CDR2 is YFSETQ. This CDR3 comprises 15 residues. This CDR3 reads CASSSGTLSTYEQYF. CDR3 in DNA: TGCGCCAGCAGCTCCGGGACCCTCTCAACCTACGAGCAGTACTTC.

This clone was seen more than once but under ten times. The chain recombines TRBV2 with TRBJ2-3, with 15 bases aligning to TRBD2. This CDR3 has 15 amino acids. CDR1 and CDR2 from the germline V gene are SNHLY and FYNNEI. With 7 bases clipped from V and 6 bases from J, the junction kept 5 bases outside the gene matches. This chain's CDR3 is CASTLGLAGGDTQYF. The CDR3 region has the DNA TGTGCCAGCACCCTGGGACTAGCGGGAGGCGATACGCAGTATTTT.

This clone has a handful of counts. Other nucleotide sequences in the sample specify the same CDR3. The chain employs TRBV5-1 and TRBJ2-7; D is undetermined. CDR1 is SGHRS and CDR2 is YFSETQ in the germline V gene. With 0 bases removed from V and 4 bases from J, the gap between germline ends came to 5 bases. The CDR3 consists of 12 residues. The CDR3 DNA reads as TGCGCCAGCAGCTTGGTCCCTTACGAGCAGTACTTC. This encodes CASSLVPYEQYF.

The chain uses TRBV5-4 and TRBJ2-1; D is perhaps TRBD2 (5 bases). The V end lost 0 bases, the J end lost 6 bases, and 16 bases lay between the germline ends. CDR1 and CDR2 (germline): SGHNT, YYREEE (reference sequence). The CDR3 sequence is 16 residues long. CDR3: CASSLEPGWQSNEQFF. The CDR3 DNA sequence: TGTGCCAGCAGCTTGGAACCGGGGTGGCAGTCCAATGAGCAGTTCTTC.

This clone occurred a few times. This rearrangement joins TRBV15 to TRBJ2-3; TRBD2 aligns across 8 bases. The length of the CDR3 is 16 residues. Germline assignment: CDR1 LNHNV and CDR2 YYDKDF (reference sequence). The junction had 3 bases not matched to a gene; V was cut back by 1 base and J by 0 bases. The CDR3 region has the DNA TGTGCCACCAGCAGAGGGGCTAGCGGGAGCACAGATACGCAGTATTTT. Protein sequence: CATSRGASGSTDTQYF.

This clone was picked up a small number of times. The chain is built from TRBV5-4 and TRBJ2-3; 8 nucleotides line up with TRBD2. The CDR3 sequence is 15 residues long. Per the germline V gene, CDR1 is SGHNT and CDR2 is YYREEE (reference sequence). After removal of 1 base from V and 1 base from J, the junction contained 2 bases not matched to a gene. DNA of the CDR3: TGTGCCAGCAGCTTGTGGCGGGAGGGCACAGATACGCAGTATTTT. This codes for CASSLWREGTDTQYF. Full variable domain (outside the CDR3, taken from reference TRBV5-4 and TRBJ2-3): ETGVTQSPTHLIKTRGQQVTLRCSSQSGHNTVSWYQQALGQGPQFIFQYYREEENGRGNFPPRFSGLQFPNYSSELNVNALELDDSALYLCASSLWREGTDTQYFGPGTRLTVL.

This chain uses TRBV6-5 with TRBJ2-7; 10 bases are shared with TRBD1. Germline trimming cut 9 bases from V and 5 bases from J; bases unmatched to any gene: 4. The CDR3 is 12 amino acids. In germline, CDR1 is MNHEY, CDR2 SVGAGI. CDR3 sequence reads: CASRQGAHEQYF. Written as DNA, the CDR3 is TGTGCCAGTAGACAGGGGGCACACGAGCAGTACTTC.

The chain couples TRBV7-2 to TRBJ2-3, with TRBD2 identical over 9 bases. The CDR3 spans 14 residues. The junction had 3 bases not matched to a gene; V was cut back by 6 bases and J by 2 bases. CDR1 and CDR2 from the germline V gene are SGHTA and FQGNSA. CDR3 DNA sequence: TGTGCCAGCAGACAGCGGGAGGACACAGATACGCAGTATTTT. It specifies CASRQREDTDTQYF.

This rearrangement joins TRBV18 to TRBJ2-5; no clear D. Germline loops: CDR1 KGHSH, CDR2 LQKENI. With 3 bases removed from V and 2 bases from J, the gap between germline ends came to 10 bases. CDR3 length: 14 amino acids. CDR3 amino acids: CASSPLVEQETQYF. Written as DNA, the CDR3 is TGTGCCAGCTCACCCCTCGTGGAGCAAGAGACCCAGTACTTC.

The rearrangement uses TRBV7-9 and TRBJ1-1; D gene ambiguous. The CDR3 runs to 14 residues. The ends were cut back, 1 base at V and 0 bases at J, with 6 bases in the middle. Germline V gives CDR1 SEHNR, CDR2 FQNEAQ (reference sequence). The CDR3 is CASSLEHMNTEAFF. The CDR3 nucleotides are TGTGCCAGCAGCTTAGAACACATGAACACTGAAGCTTTCTTT.

This chain connects TRBV29-1 to TRBJ1-3, with 7 bases fitting TRBD1. Germline CDR1 and CDR2: SQVTM and ANQGSEA. The J segment lost 1 base and the V segment lost 7 bases, leaving 4 bases of the junction unmatched. There are 13 residues in the CDR3. CDR3 sequence reads: CSGQGKSGNTIYF. DNA for the CDR3: TGCAGCGGACAGGGAAAGTCTGGAAACACCATATATTTT.

This chain joins TRBV4-2 and TRBJ1-4; D gene unclear. This CDR3 is built from 16 residues. The germline V and J ends were trimmed by 1 base and 3 bases, with 12 bases remaining between them. Germline-derived CDR1 and CDR2 are LGHNA and YNFKEQ. The CDR3 nucleotides read TGTGCCAGCAGCCAAGGTTTCGCAGGCCCTAATGAAAAACTGTTTTTT. It is translated as CASSQGFAGPNEKLFF.

Points on this clone: At one end, the junction sequence differs from germline, possibly due to a read error. The chain uses TRBV9 and TRBJ2-1; tentatively, D is TRBD1 or TRBD2 (7 bases each). Looked up from germline, CDR1 is SGDLS and CDR2 is YYNGEE. The CDR3 contains 16 residues. The CDR3 loop reads CASSASGQAWGGSPLF. The DNA for the CDR3 is TGTGCCAGCAGCGCCAGTGGACAGGCCTGGGGCGGGAGTCCGCTCTTC.

V gene TRBV14 combines with J gene TRBJ2-7, with 9 positions matching TRBD2. CDR3 size: 18 residues. Trimming at V came to 0 bases and at J to 0 bases, leaving 9 bases not matched to a gene. Germline CDR1 is SGHDN and CDR2 is FVKESK. CDR3 amino acids: CASSQEKIGGRASYEQYF. The CDR3, as DNA: TGTGCCAGCAGCCAAGAGAAAATCGGCGGGAGGGCCTCCTACGAGCAGTACTTC.